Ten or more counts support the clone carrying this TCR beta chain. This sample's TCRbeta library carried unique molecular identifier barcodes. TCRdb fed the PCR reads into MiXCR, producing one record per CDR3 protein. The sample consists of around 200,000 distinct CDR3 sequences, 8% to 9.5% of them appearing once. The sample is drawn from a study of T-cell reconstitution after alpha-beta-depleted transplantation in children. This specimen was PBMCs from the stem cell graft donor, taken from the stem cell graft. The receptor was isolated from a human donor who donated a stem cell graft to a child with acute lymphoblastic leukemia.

The chain's CDR3 is CASRDTGQGGEKLFF. The CDR3 DNA reads TGTGCCAGCAGAGATACGGGACAGGGTGGCGAAAAACTGTTTTTT. This sequence joins TRBV2 and TRBJ1-4, with 9 bases lining up with TRBD1. The V and J ends lost 6 bases and 8 bases, in that order; junction bases with no gene match: 10. Germline V CDR1 and CDR2: SNHLY, FYNNEI. This CDR3 has 15 residues.